A single sample gave rise to the 29 T cell receptor beta chains below, sequenced in a study of cytomegalovirus exposure and HLA in healthy donors. Primers included in the PCR were 60 Vbeta and 13 Jbeta primers. Clones were sequenced by immunoSEQ multiplex PCR, and TCRdb holds only the in-frame ones, with some missing. Here the sample spans about 96,000 clones, 64% being singletons. Sample: PBMCs. Source of these receptors: a man in his 60s in good health and CMV-seronegative.

This clone turned up a few times. V is TRBV27 and J is TRBJ2-7, with 11 positions matching TRBD2. Germline V gene data show CDR1 as MNHEY and CDR2 as SMNVEV (reference sequence). The CDR3 totals 13 residues. V lost 8 bases and J lost 6; bases outside the gene matches: 6. CDR3 coding DNA: TGTGCCAGCGGCCTAGCGGGAGGTACCGAGCAGTACTTC. Protein: CASGLAGGTEQYF.

The chain combines TRBV11-2 with TRBJ1-1, with D perhaps matching TRBD1 (5 bases). The CDR3 has 13 amino acids. V shed 5 bases and J shed 3 bases, with 10 bases lying between them. Looked up from germline, CDR1 is SGHAT and CDR2 is FQNNGV. CDR3 loop: CASSIREDTEAFF. CDR3 nucleotides: TGTGCCAGCAGCATCAGGGAGGACACTGAAGCTTTCTTT.

This clone was seen more than once but under ten times. This chain uses TRBV29-1 with TRBJ2-7, with TRBD1 identical over 11 bases. Germline V gene sequence: CDR1 SQVTM, CDR2 ANQGSEA. The CDR3 is made up of 13 amino acids. V lost 6 bases to trimming and J lost 3 bases; unmatched junction nucleotides: 4. The CDR3, as DNA: TGCAGCGTATCCGGGACAGGGGGCTACGAGCAGTACTTC. It translates to CSVSGTGGYEQYF.

This clone was observed once. The V call is TRBV5-1, the J call TRBJ1-2; TRBD1 might be the D (6 bases). The germline V gene encodes CDR1 SGHRS and CDR2 YFSETQ. This CDR3 is built from 16 residues. Trimming pared 4 bases from V and 4 bases from J, leaving 20 bases between. The CDR3 DNA sequence: TGCGCCAGCAGCCTGGATGGACAGACGCTTCCCTATGGCTACACCTTC. Its protein product is CASSLDGQTLPYGYTF. Looking up the rest from reference TRBV5-1 and TRBJ1-2 gives the full variable domain: KAGVTQTPRYLIKTRGQQVTLSCSPISGHRSVSWYQQTPGQGLQFLFEYFSETQRNKGNFPGRFSGRQFSNSRSEMNVSTLELGDSALYLCASSLDGQTLPYGYTFGSGTRLTVV.

In its sample, this clone was seen once. V and J are TRBV7-9 and TRBJ1-3; D gene uncertain. V was shortened by 5 bases and J by 5 bases, with 22 bases between the two germline ends. Germline V CDR1 and CDR2: SEHNR, FQNEAQ (reference sequence). The CDR3 sequence is 17 residues long. The CDR3, as DNA: TGTGCCAGCAGCGTCGCCCGTTTCGTCCCGAGAAGAAACACCATATATTTT. Translation: CASSVARFVPRRNTIYF.

The CDR3 here is CASSSQAPLNTGELFF. In nucleotides, the CDR3 is TGTGCCAGCAGCTCACAGGCCCCCCTGAACACCGGGGAGCTGTTTTTT. The J gene is TRBJ2-2, the V gene TRBV7-3; the D gene is possibly TRBD1 (5 bases). The CDR3 runs to 16 residues. Germline values: CDR1 SGHTA, CDR2 FQGTGA. V dropped 4 bases and J dropped 1 base, with 13 bases sitting between them.

The chain has TRBV7-6 and TRBJ2-3; 13 bases are a match to TRBD2. This CDR3 region has 15 residues. The V and J ends lost 4 bases and 7 bases, in that order; junction bases with no gene match: 5. The germline gives CDR1 SGHVS, CDR2 FNYEAQ. The chain's CDR3 is CASSSLAGGPNTQYF. In nucleotides, the CDR3 is TGTGCCAGCAGCTCACTAGCGGGGGGGCCAAATACGCAGTATTTT.

V usage is TRBV2 and J usage is TRBJ2-5; 12 bases map to TRBD2. V gave up 3 bases and J gave up 6 bases; unmatched junction bases: 5. Germline V lookup: CDR1 SNHLY, CDR2 FYNNEI. There are 15 residues in the CDR3. This CDR3 reads CASSETSGSSKTQYF. The CDR3 DNA reads as TGTGCCAGCAGTGAGACTAGCGGGAGCTCTAAGACCCAGTACTTC.

There are a few counts of this clone. The chain carries TRBV6-5 and TRBJ1-1; D unclear. Per germline, CDR1 MNHEY and CDR2 SVGAGI. This CDR3 is built from 11 residues. V lost 6 bases, J lost 8 bases, and 10 bases lay in between. The CDR3 reads CASRGGKEAFF. The CDR3 DNA reads TGTGCCAGCAGGGGCGGGAAAGAAGCTTTCTTT.

The CDR3 coding sequence is TGTGCCAGCAGTTTAACCGGGTACGGAAACACCATATATTTT. It codes for CASSLTGYGNTIYF. V usage is TRBV28 and J usage is TRBJ1-3; D is uncertain. Germline V CDR1 and CDR2: MDHEN, SYDVKM. The germline V and J ends were trimmed by 2 bases and 4 bases, with 9 bases remaining between them. This CDR3 is 14 amino acids long.

This clone was detected once. The chain joins TRBV2 to TRBJ2-7, with 7 bases lining up with TRBD2. This CDR3 is 14 amino acids long. In germline, CDR1 is SNHLY, CDR2 FYNNEI. The V and J ends lost 3 bases and 6 bases, in that order; junction bases with no gene match: 8. The CDR3 protein is CASSEQVPGGEQYF. CDR3 coding DNA: TGTGCCAGCAGTGAGCAGGTGCCGGGAGGCGAGCAGTACTTC.

This chain joins TRBV9 and TRBJ1-2; 7 bases map to TRBD1. The CDR3 sequence is 15 residues long. Germline CDR1 and CDR2: SGDLS and YYNGEE. V shed 4 bases, J shed 1 base, and the junction held 7 bases outside the gene matches. In DNA, the CDR3 is TGTGCCAGCAGCCCCCGGGACAGCTTTAACTATGGCTACACCTTC. As protein: CASSPRDSFNYGYTF.

This chain connects TRBV6-5 to TRBJ2-3; 14 positions agree with TRBD2. Trimming at V came to 4 bases and at J to 8 bases, leaving 8 bases not matched to a gene. This CDR3 spans 16 amino acids. Germline V gene data show CDR1 as MNHEY and CDR2 as SVGAGI. The CDR3 here is CASSSGLAGGLGTQYF. CDR3 coding DNA: TGTGCCAGCAGTTCAGGACTAGCGGGGGGCCTCGGTACGCAGTATTTT.

The chain carries TRBV19 and TRBJ1-1, with D maybe TRBD1 (5 bases). Trimming pared 7 bases from V and 5 bases from J, leaving 20 bases between. The CDR3 covers 15 residues. Germline V gene sequence: CDR1 LNHDA, CDR2 SQIVND (reference sequence). In nucleotides, the CDR3 is TGTGCCAGTACCGCCGCTCCAGGGCTGGAGACTGAAGCTTTCTTT. It codes for CASTAAPGLETEAFF.

V usage is TRBV7-9 and J usage is TRBJ1-1, with TRBD1 matching over 7 bases. The V segment lost 5 bases and the J segment 6 bases; nucleotides outside the gene matches: 15. The CDR3 length is 16 residues. Germline lookup yields CDR1 SEHNR and CDR2 FQNEAQ (reference sequence). As DNA, the CDR3 is TGTGCCAGCAGCCCCGATACACTTCAGGGGGGCCCTGAAGCTTTCTTT. As protein: CASSPDTLQGGPEAFF.

The V call is TRBV5-1, the J call TRBJ1-3; D not resolved. Looked up from germline, CDR1 is SGHRS and CDR2 is YFSETQ. Deletions cut 6 bases from V and 0 bases from J, with 10 bases between. The CDR3 extends over 14 amino acids. CDR3 DNA sequence: TGCGCCAGCACCGAGGGTGGCTCTGGAAACACCATATATTTT. Its translation is CASTEGGSGNTIYF.

The CDR3: CASTGGFGNTIYF. The CDR3 coding sequence is TGTGCCAGCACGGGGGGCTTTGGAAACACCATATATTTT. The chain is built from TRBV11-3 and TRBJ1-3; a weak D match, TRBD1 (6 bases). Germline loops: CDR1 SGHNT, CDR2 YENEEA. There are 13 residues in the CDR3. V lost 7 bases, J lost 3 bases, and 10 bases lay in between. Full variable domain (remainder filled in from reference TRBV11-3 and TRBJ1-3): EAGVVQSPRYKIIEKKQPVAFWCNPISGHNTLYWYLQNLGQGPELLIRYENEEAVDDSQLPKDRFSAERLKGVDSTLKIQPAELGDSAVYLCASTGGFGNTIYFGEGSWLTVV.

This clone appeared a few times. The chain uses TRBV27 and TRBJ2-7; tentative D call: TRBD1 (6 bases). Germline V CDR1 and CDR2: MNHEY, SMNVEV (reference sequence). The CDR3 covers 14 residues. V lost 0 bases and J lost 6, with 12 bases in between. The CDR3 nucleotides are TGTGCCAGCAGTTTATCGACTGGGGGCGTCGAGCAGTACTTC. Its translation: CASSLSTGGVEQYF.

The table lists this clone with a count of one. The CDR3 region is CASSPTGNSYEQYF. The CDR3, as DNA: TGTGCCAGCAGCCCTACCGGGAACTCCTACGAGCAGTACTTC. The chain carries TRBV7-8 and TRBJ2-7, with a weak D call TRBD2 (5 bases). The CDR3 loop spans 14 amino acids. Trimming pared 5 bases from V and 0 bases from J, leaving 11 bases between. Germline V gene data show CDR1 as SGHVS and CDR2 as FQNEAQ.

V gene TRBV5-1 combines with J gene TRBJ1-1, with TRBD1 as a possible D gene (5 bases). This CDR3 region has 13 residues. V gave up 6 bases and J gave up 0 bases, with 9 bases separating them. The germline V gene has CDR1 SGHRS and CDR2 YFSETQ. For the CDR3, the DNA is TGCGCCAGCACTAAGGGGATGAACACTGAAGCTTTCTTT. Protein product: CASTKGMNTEAFF.

V usage is TRBV28 and J usage is TRBJ1-2, with 10 bases identical to TRBD1. This CDR3 is built from 14 residues. Per germline, CDR1 MDHEN and CDR2 SYDVKM. V lost 6 bases to trimming and J lost 2 bases; unmatched junction nucleotides: 3. This CDR3 is CASRRQGANYGYTF. In nucleotides, the CDR3 is TGTGCCAGCAGACGACAGGGGGCGAACTATGGCTACACCTTC.

This chain connects TRBV19 to TRBJ1-2; D is unclear. CDR1 is LNHDA and CDR2 is SQIVND in the germline V gene (reference sequence). The CDR3 runs to 13 residues. With 4 bases removed from V and 4 bases from J, the gap between germline ends came to 10 bases. This CDR3 reads CASSTGFIYGYTF. CDR3 nucleotide sequence: TGTGCCAGTAGTACCGGGTTCATCTATGGCTACACCTTC. Looking up the rest from reference TRBV19 and TRBJ1-2 gives the full variable domain: DGGITQSPKYLFRKEGQNVTLSCEQNLNHDAMYWYRQDPGQGLRLIYYSQIVNDFQKGDIAEGYSVSREKKESFPLTVTSAQKNPTAFYLCASSTGFIYGYTFGSGTRLTVV.

V is TRBV30 and J is TRBJ2-1; 11 nucleotides line up with TRBD2. Per the germline V gene, CDR1 is GTSNPN and CDR2 is SVGIG (reference sequence). This CDR3 is 15 amino acids long. V dropped 5 bases and J dropped 3; count of bases not matched to a gene: 6. The CDR3: CAWVAGGSSYNEQFF. CDR3 coding DNA: TGTGCCTGGGTAGCGGGAGGGTCAAGCTACAATGAGCAGTTCTTC.

This clone was observed once. The gene calls are TRBV28 and TRBJ1-1, with D possibly being TRBD1 (5 bases). Trimming stripped 6 bases from V and 6 bases from J, with 14 bases between. Looked up from germline, CDR1 is MDHEN and CDR2 is SYDVKM. The CDR3 consists of 13 residues. This chain's CDR3 is CASSPGQQAEAFF. The CDR3 nucleotides read TGTGCCAGCAGCCCAGGGCAGCAAGCTGAAGCTTTCTTT.

The chain recombines TRBV6-1 with TRBJ1-4, with D possibly TRBD1 on 6 matching bases. The V gene lost 1 base and the J gene lost 5 bases, with 8 bases spanning the gap. The V gene's germline CDR1 is MNHNS and CDR2 SASEGT. The CDR3 contains 14 residues. CDR3 amino acids: CASSEGDTNEKLFF. CDR3 coding DNA: TGTGCCAGCAGTGAAGGGGACACCAATGAAAAACTGTTTTTT.

The gene calls are TRBV6-1 and TRBJ1-2, with 9 bases fitting TRBD1. Germline CDR1 reads MNHNS; CDR2 reads SASEGT. The V segment lost 7 bases and the J segment 1 base; nucleotides outside the gene matches: 7. The CDR3 is 15 residues long. The DNA for the CDR3 is TGTGCCAGCAATTCCGGGACAGGGATTAACTATGGCTACACCTTC. Residues: CASNSGTGINYGYTF.

The chain employs TRBV5-4 and TRBJ1-4; 8 bases are a match to TRBD1. Looked up from germline, CDR1 is SGHNT and CDR2 is YYREEE (reference sequence). J was trimmed by 4 bases and V by 4 bases; bases with no gene match: 6. The CDR3 length is 15 residues. In DNA form, the CDR3 reads TGTGCCAGCAGCCCGTGGGGACAGGATAATGAAAAACTGTTTTTT. Translated: CASSPWGQDNEKLFF.

The V and J genes are TRBV28 and TRBJ1-1, with 9 bases fitting TRBD1. Germline V gene lookup returns CDR1 MDHEN and CDR2 SYDVKM. Losses at the gene ends were 5 bases for V and 8 bases for J; bases not matched to a gene: 15. The CDR3 loop spans 16 amino acids. CDR3 nucleotide sequence: TGTGCCAGCAGTACCTCCCGGGACAGGGTCGAGGGAGAAGCTTTCTTT. It translates to CASSTSRDRVEGEAFF. Full variable domain (missing parts from reference TRBV28 and TRBJ1-1): DVKVTQSSRYLVKRTGEKVFLECVQDMDHENMFWYRQDPGLGLRLIYFSYDVKMKEKGDIPEGYSVSREKKERFSLILESASTNQTSMYLCASSTSRDRVEGEAFFGQGTRLTVV.

The chain has TRBV19 and TRBJ1-2; 8 bases are shared with TRBD1. The germline CDR1 and CDR2 sequences are LNHDA and SQIVND (reference sequence). The CDR3 extends over 14 amino acids. V lost 6 bases and J lost 6; bases outside the gene matches: 9. The CDR3 loop reads CASRLGQGSDGYTF. The CDR3 DNA is TGTGCCAGTAGGCTCGGACAGGGATCGGATGGCTACACCTTC.